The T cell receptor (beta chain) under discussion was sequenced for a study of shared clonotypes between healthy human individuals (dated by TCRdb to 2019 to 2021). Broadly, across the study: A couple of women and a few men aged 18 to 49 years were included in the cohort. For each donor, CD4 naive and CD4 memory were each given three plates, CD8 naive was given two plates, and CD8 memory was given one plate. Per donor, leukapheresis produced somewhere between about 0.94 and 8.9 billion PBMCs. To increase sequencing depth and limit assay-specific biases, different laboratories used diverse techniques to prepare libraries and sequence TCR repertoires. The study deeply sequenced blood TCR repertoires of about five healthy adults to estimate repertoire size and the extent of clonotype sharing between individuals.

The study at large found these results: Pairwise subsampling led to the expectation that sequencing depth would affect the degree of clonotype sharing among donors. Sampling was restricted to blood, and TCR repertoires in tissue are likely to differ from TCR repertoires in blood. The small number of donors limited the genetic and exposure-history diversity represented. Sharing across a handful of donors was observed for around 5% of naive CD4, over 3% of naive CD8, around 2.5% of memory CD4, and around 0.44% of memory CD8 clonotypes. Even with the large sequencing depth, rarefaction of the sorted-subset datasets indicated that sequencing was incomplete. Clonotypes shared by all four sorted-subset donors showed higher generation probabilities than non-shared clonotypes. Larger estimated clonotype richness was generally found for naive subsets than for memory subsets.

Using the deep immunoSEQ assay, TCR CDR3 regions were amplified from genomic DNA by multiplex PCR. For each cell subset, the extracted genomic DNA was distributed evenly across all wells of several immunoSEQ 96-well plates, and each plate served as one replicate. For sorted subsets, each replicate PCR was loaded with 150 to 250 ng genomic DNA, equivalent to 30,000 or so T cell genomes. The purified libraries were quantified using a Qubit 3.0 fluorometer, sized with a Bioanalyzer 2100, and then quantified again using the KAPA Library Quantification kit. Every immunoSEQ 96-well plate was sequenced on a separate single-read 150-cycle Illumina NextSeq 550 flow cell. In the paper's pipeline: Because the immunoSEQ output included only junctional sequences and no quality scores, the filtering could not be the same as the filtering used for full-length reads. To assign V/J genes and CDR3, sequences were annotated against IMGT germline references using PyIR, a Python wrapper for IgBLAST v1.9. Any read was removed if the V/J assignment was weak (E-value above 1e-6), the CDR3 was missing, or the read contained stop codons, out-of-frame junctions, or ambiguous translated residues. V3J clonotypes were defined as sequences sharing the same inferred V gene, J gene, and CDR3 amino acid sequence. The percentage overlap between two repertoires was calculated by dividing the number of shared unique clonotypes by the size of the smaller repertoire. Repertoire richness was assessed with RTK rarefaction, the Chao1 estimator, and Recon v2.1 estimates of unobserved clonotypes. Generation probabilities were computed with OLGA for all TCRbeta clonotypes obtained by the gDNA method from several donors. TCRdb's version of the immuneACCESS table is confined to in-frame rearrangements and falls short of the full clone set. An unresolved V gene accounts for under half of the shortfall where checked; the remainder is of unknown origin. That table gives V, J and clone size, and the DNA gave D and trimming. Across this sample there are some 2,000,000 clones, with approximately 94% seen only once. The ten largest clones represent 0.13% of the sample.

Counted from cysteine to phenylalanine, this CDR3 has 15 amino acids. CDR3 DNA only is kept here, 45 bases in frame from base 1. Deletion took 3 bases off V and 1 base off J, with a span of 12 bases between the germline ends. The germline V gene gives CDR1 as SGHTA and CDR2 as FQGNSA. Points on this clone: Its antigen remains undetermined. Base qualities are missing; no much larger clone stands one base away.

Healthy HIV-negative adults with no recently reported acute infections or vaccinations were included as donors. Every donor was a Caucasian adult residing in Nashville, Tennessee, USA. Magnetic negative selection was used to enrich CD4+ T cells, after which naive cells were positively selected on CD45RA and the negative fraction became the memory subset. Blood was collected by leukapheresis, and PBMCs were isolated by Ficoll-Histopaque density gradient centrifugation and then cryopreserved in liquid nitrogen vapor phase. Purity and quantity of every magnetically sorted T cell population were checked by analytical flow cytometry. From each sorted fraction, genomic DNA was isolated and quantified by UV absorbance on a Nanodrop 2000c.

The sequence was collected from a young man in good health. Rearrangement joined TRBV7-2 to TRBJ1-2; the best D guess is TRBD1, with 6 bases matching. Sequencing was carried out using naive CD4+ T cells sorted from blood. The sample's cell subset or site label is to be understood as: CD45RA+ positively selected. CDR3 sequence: CASSFQDRVNYGYTF. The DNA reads TGTGCCAGCAGCTTCCAGGACAGAGTTAACTATGGCTACACCTTC.